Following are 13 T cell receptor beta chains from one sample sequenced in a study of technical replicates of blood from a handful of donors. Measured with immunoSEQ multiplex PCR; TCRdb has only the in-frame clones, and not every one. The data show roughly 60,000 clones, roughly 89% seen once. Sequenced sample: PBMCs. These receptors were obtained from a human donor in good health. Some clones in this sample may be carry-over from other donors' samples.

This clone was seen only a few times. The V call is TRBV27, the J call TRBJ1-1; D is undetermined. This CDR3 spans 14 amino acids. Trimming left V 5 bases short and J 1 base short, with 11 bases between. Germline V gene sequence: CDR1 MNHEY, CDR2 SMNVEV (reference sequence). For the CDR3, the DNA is TGTGCCAGCAGTCGAGAGGCCCCGAACACTGAAGCTTTCTTT. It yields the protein CASSREAPNTEAFF.

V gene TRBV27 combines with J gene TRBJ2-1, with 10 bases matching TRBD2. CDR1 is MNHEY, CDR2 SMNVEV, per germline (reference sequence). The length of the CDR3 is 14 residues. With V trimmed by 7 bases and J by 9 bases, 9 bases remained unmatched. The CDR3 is CASKKRGGQSEQFF. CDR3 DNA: TGTGCCAGCAAGAAGCGGGGGGGCCAGAGTGAGCAGTTCTTC.

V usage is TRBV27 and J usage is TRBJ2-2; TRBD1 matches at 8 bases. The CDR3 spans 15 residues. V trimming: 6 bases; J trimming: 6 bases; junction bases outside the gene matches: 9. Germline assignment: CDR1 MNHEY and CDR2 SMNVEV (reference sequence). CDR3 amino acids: CASSSGQGRAGELFF. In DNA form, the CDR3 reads TGTGCCAGCAGCTCCGGACAGGGTAGGGCCGGGGAGCTGTTTTTT.

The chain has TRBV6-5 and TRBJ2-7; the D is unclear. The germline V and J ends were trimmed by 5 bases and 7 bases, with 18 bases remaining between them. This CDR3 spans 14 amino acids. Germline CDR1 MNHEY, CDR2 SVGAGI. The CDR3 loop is CASSNHRVPNEQYF. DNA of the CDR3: TGTGCCAGCAGTAACCACAGAGTCCCCAATGAGCAGTACTTC.

The CDR3 here is CASGLERPGGRETQYF. For the CDR3, the DNA is TGTGCTAGTGGTTTGGAGCGACCTGGGGGCCGGGAGACCCAGTACTTC. This rearrangement joins TRBV12-5 to TRBJ2-5, with D possibly being TRBD1 (6 bases). V was cut by 1 base and J by 5 bases, with 17 bases left in between. In germline, CDR1 is LGHNT, CDR2 FRNRAP. This CDR3 has 16 residues.

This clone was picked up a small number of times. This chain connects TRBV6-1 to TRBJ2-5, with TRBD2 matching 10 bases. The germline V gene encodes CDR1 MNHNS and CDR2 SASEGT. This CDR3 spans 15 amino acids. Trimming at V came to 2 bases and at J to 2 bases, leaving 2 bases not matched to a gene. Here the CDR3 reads CASSESSGGQETQYF. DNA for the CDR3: TGTGCCAGCAGTGAATCTAGCGGGGGACAAGAGACCCAGTACTTC.

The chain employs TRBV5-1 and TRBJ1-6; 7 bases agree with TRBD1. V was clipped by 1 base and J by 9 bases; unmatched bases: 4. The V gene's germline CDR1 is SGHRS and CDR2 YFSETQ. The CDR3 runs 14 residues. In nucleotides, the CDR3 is TGCGCCAGCAGCTTGACAGGGGTGGCTTCACCCCTCCACTTT. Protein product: CASSLTGVASPLHF.

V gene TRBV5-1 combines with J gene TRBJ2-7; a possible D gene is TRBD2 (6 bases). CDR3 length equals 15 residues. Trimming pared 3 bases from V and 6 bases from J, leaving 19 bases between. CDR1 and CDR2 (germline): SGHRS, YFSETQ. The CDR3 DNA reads TGCGCCAGCAGCTCCGACGGGAGAACCCCACGCGAGCAGTACTTC. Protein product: CASSSDGRTPREQYF.

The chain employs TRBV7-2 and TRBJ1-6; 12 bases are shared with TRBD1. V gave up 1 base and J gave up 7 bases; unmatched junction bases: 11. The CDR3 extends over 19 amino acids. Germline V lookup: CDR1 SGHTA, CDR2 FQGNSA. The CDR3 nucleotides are TGTGCCAGCAGCTTAGTAGGGACAGGGGGCGTTCGGGTCAATTCACCCCTCCACTTT. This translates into CASSLVGTGGVRVNSPLHF.

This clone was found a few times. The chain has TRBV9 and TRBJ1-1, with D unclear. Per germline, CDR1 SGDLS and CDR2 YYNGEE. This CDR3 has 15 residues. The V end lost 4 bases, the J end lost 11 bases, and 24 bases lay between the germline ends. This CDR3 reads CASSSREPVFESAFF. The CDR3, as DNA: TGTGCCAGCAGCTCCCGCGAGCCCGTCTTCGAGTCGGCTTTCTTT.

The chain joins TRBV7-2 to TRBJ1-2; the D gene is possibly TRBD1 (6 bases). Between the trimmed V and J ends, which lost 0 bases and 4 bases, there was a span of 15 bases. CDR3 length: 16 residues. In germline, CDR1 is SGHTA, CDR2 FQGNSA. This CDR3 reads CASSLARGAGSYGYTF. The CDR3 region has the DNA TGTGCCAGCAGCTTAGCTCGGGGGGCAGGAAGCTATGGCTACACCTTC.

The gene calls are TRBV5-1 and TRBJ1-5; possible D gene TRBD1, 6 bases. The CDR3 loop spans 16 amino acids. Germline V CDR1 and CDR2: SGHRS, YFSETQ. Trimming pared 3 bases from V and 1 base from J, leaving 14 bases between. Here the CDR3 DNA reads TGCGCCAGCAGCTCCCACAGGGAATCGAGCAATCAGCCCCAGCATTTT. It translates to CASSSHRESSNQPQHF. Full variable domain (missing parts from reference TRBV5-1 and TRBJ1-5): KAGVTQTPRYLIKTRGQQVTLSCSPISGHRSVSWYQQTPGQGLQFLFEYFSETQRNKGNFPGRFSGRQFSNSRSEMNVSTLELGDSALYLCASSSHRESSNQPQHFGDGTRLSIL.

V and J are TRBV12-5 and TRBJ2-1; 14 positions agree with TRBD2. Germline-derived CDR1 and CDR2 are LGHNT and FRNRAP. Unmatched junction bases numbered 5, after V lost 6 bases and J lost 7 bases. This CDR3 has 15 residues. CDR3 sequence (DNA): TGTGCTAGTGGCCCGGGACTAGCGGGAGTAAATGAGCAGTTCTTC. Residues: CASGPGLAGVNEQFF.